The 18 T cell receptor beta chains below come from one sample, sequenced in a study of T cell clonality in common variable immunodeficiency. Sequencing used immunoSEQ multiplex PCR; TCRdb keeps in-frame clones, though not all of them. There are roughly 60,000 clones in the sample, none observed a single time. Specimen: peripheral blood mononuclear cells. These TCRs come from a person aged 18 to 70 in good health.

This clone was found many times. The read ends 3 residues early relative to the CDR3; the germline J gene fills the gap. The chain combines TRBV28 with TRBJ1-4; D is unresolved. V shed 2 bases and J shed 7 bases, with 5 bases lying between them. The CDR3 contains 12 residues. The germline V gene has CDR1 MDHEN and CDR2 SYDVKM. Partial CDR3 DNA: TGTGCCAGCAGTTTACAAGGTGAAAAA. As protein: CASSLQGEK. The whole CDR3 region reads CASSLQGEKLFF.

This clone was counted at least ten times. The observed sequence ends 3 residues before the CDR3 terminus, with the missing tail filled in from the germline J gene. This chain joins TRBV5-6 and TRBJ2-1, with TRBD2 matching over 7 bases. The junction had 4 bases not matched to a gene; V was cut back by 3 bases and J by 7 bases. This CDR3 is built from 13 residues. CDR1 SGHDT and CDR2 YYEEEE come from the germline V gene. CDR3 DNA (partial): TGTGCCAGCAGCTGGGGGGAGGGAAATGAG. Its protein product is CASSWGEGNE. The whole CDR3 sequence reads CASSWGEGNEQFF.

The CDR3 is CASSPTTGGEGSGNTIYF. The DNA read from the CDR3 is TGTGCCAGCTCACCTACTACAGGGGGAGAGGGCTCTGGAAACACC. J is TRBJ1-3 and V is TRBV18; 8 nucleotides match TRBD1. From the germline J gene comes the end of the CDR3, since the read stops 3 residues before it. The length of the CDR3 is 18 residues. With V trimmed by 3 bases and J by 0 bases, 10 bases remained unmatched. Germline V CDR1 and CDR2: KGHSH, LQKENI.

At least ten counts were recorded for this clone. The sequence runs out 3 residues before the end of the CDR3; the remainder is reconstructed from the germline J gene. The chain uses TRBV30 and TRBJ2-5, with 9 bases fitting TRBD2. Germline values: CDR1 GTSNPN, CDR2 SVGIG (reference sequence). V shed 3 bases, J shed 6 bases, and the junction held 5 bases outside the gene matches. The CDR3 runs 13 residues. The CDR3 bases that were read are TGTGCCTGGAGACTTAGCGGGAGACAGACC. Its translation is CAWRLSGRQT. The full CDR3 reads CAWRLSGRQTQYF.

This clone was seen many times. The read falls 3 residues short of the CDR3 end, and the missing part is taken from the germline J gene. V is TRBV20-1 and J is TRBJ1-2, with D unclear. V was shortened by 4 bases and J by 5 bases, with 11 bases between the two germline ends. The CDR3 runs to 12 residues. CDR1 is DFQATT, CDR2 SNEGSKA, per germline (reference sequence). This chain's CDR3 is CSAKGWVYGYTF. The CDR3 DNA, read in part, is TGCAGTGCTAAAGGGTGGGTTTATGGC.

This clone has ten or more counts. The read halts 3 residues ahead of the CDR3 end, with the missing end drawn from the germline J gene. This chain uses TRBV14 with TRBJ1-2, with 8 bases identical to TRBD1. The V gene end was trimmed by 4 bases and the J gene end by 3 bases; junction bases not matched to a gene: 13. This CDR3 has 17 residues. In germline, CDR1 is SGHDN, CDR2 FVKESK. Partial CDR3 DNA: TGTGCCAGCAGCCTACAGTCTCAGGGGGCCTACCACTATGGC. Protein sequence: CASSLQSQGAYHYG. The whole CDR3 sequence is CASSLQSQGAYHYGYTF.

Of note for this clone: The CDR3 goes on 3 residues after the read ends, and that part is filled in from the germline J gene. J is TRBJ2-7 and V is TRBV20-1, with 7 nucleotides matching TRBD1. CDR1 and CDR2 from the germline V gene are DFQATT and SNEGSKA (reference sequence). The CDR3 runs to 11 residues. CDR3 DNA (partial): TGCAGCCCCGGACAGGACTACGAG. This sequence encodes CSPGQDYE. The whole CDR3 protein is CSPGQDYEQYF.

This clone was recorded at least ten times. With the read ending 3 residues before the CDR3 end, the germline J gene is used to fill in that end. The J gene is TRBJ1-2, the V gene TRBV2, with 12 bases matching TRBD1. Germline V gene data show CDR1 as SNHLY and CDR2 as FYNNEI. The CDR3 sequence is 15 residues long. J lost 5 bases, V lost 2 bases, and 3 bases had no gene match. The CDR3 sequence is CASSEQGQGAYGYTF. CDR3 bases read: TGTGCCAGCAGTGAACAGGGACAGGGGGCGTATGGC.

This clone was recorded many times. Sequence at one end of the junction differs from germline and may be a read error. The CDR3 extends 3 residues past the end of the read, so its final part is completed from the germline J gene. This rearrangement joins TRBV4-2 to TRBJ2-1, with 12 bases matching TRBD1. The CDR3 is made up of 15 amino acids. From germline, CDR1 is LGHNA and CDR2 YNFKEQ. CDR3 loop: CASSQGTGGLNEQFF. The DNA read from the CDR3 is TGCGCCAGCAGCCAAGGGACAGGGGGCTTGAATGAG.

This clone has a count of ten or more. The read ends 3 residues early relative to the CDR3; the germline J gene fills the gap. The chain links TRBV5-1 to TRBJ2-2; a possible D gene is TRBD1 (5 bases). Between the trimmed V and J ends, which lost 4 bases and 5 bases, there was a span of 12 bases. CDR3 size: 14 residues. The germline CDR1 and CDR2 sequences are SGHRS and YFSETQ. CDR3 sequence reads: CASSPDTETGELFF. The sequenced CDR3 bases are TGCGCCAGCAGCCCGGACACGGAAACCGGGGAG.

In its sample, this clone was seen many times. The CDR3 end is not reached by the read, which stops 3 residues before it; the germline J gene fills it in. This CDR3 is also generated by other DNA sequences in the sample. This chain links TRBV5-4 with TRBJ2-2; tentatively, D is TRBD2 (5 bases). The CDR3 runs to 15 residues. The V gene's germline CDR1 is SGHNT and CDR2 YYREEE (reference sequence). Deletions cut 0 bases from V and 2 bases from J, with 8 bases between. CDR3 DNA, as far as it was read: TGTGCCAGCAGCTTGGCGAGCGGAAACACCGGGGAG. Translated, it gives CASSLASGNTGE. The full-length CDR3 reads as CASSLASGNTGELFF.

This clone was seen many times. The CDR3 extends 3 residues past the end of the read, so its final part is completed from the germline J gene. V and J are TRBV19 and TRBJ1-2; D is perhaps TRBD1 (6 bases). The CDR3 is 13 amino acids. The V gene's germline CDR1 is LNHDA and CDR2 SQIVND (reference sequence). V shed 9 bases and J shed 4 bases, with 15 bases lying between them. CDR3 bases read: TGTGCCAGCTATGGACAGTTCTCCTATGGC. Protein sequence: CASYGQFSYG. The CDR3, in full, reads CASYGQFSYGYTF.

In this sample, this clone turned up many times. Sequencing ends 3 residues short of the CDR3 end; the germline J gene provides the rest. The chain employs TRBV18 and TRBJ2-7; TRBD1 matches 7 bases. Germline V CDR1 and CDR2: KGHSH, LQKENI. The CDR3 sequence is 15 residues long. V shed 0 bases and J 3 bases; nucleotides not matched to a gene: 5. Partial CDR3 DNA: TGTGCCAGCTCACCACCTTCGGGACAGCACTACGAG. Translation gives CASSPPSGQHYE. The full CDR3 protein reads CASSPPSGQHYEQYF.

This clone was seen at least ten times. The read finishes 3 residues shy of the CDR3 end, and the germline J gene is used to complete it. This chain links TRBV4-2 with TRBJ2-7; tentative D call: TRBD2 (6 bases). Trimming left V 0 bases short and J 3 bases short, with 15 bases between. Per the germline V gene, CDR1 is LGHNA and CDR2 is YNFKEQ. The CDR3 consists of 16 residues. The CDR3 bases that were read are TGTGCCAGCAGCCAAGAATATCGACTAGACCTCTACGAG. It translates to CASSQEYRLDLYE. The whole CDR3 protein is CASSQEYRLDLYEQYF.

This clone was counted ten times or more. The DNA ends 3 residues before the CDR3 does, and the rest of the CDR3 is filled in from the germline J gene. This chain links TRBV30 with TRBJ1-4; possible D gene TRBD1, 6 bases. The CDR3 covers 15 residues. The V gene lost 4 bases and the J gene lost 3 bases, with 15 bases spanning the gap. CDR1 is GTSNPN, CDR2 SVGIG, per germline (reference sequence). The CDR3 loop is CAWNGGAGANEKLFF. The CDR3 bases that were read are TGTGCCTGGAATGGGGGGGCTGGAGCTAATGAAAAA.

This clone has a count of ten or more. The CDR3 end lies 3 residues beyond the end of the read and is filled in from the germline J gene. This chain uses TRBV28 with TRBJ1-3, with a possible D match to TRBD1 (5 bases). Germline loops: CDR1 MDHEN, CDR2 SYDVKM. The CDR3 runs 15 residues. With 1 base removed from V and 0 bases from J, the gap between germline ends came to 7 bases. The covered CDR3 bases are TGTGCCAGCAGTTTATCGGACATCTCTGGAAACACC. It is translated as CASSLSDISGNT. The CDR3 in full is CASSLSDISGNTIYF.

This clone was counted ten times or more. The read gets to within 3 residues of the CDR3 end, and the germline J gene fills in the rest. This chain uses TRBV6-2 or TRBV6-3 with TRBJ2-5; perhaps TRBD1 as D (6 bases). CDR3 length: 16 amino acids. Germline CDR1 is MNHEY and CDR2 is SVGEGT. The germline V and J ends were trimmed by 0 bases and 5 bases, with 16 bases remaining between them. The CDR3 spells CASSYSEVGAKETQYF. The sequenced CDR3 bases are TGTGCCAGCAGTTACTCTGAGGTGGGGGCAAAGGAGACC.

Many counts were recorded for this clone. The read ends 3 residues early relative to the CDR3; the germline J gene fills the gap. The chain joins TRBV12-3 or TRBV12-4 to TRBJ2-7; D not certain. Trimming left V 1 base short and J 0 bases short, with 7 bases between. The CDR3 runs to 14 residues. The chain's CDR3 is CASSLVPYSYEQYF. CDR3 bases read: TGTGCCAGCAGTTTAGTTCCCTACTCCTACGAG.